This TCR beta chain was sequenced in a study of T cell repertoires in cytomegalovirus infection (dated by TCRdb to about 2019). About the investigation overall: Peptide stimulations targeted recently identified HLA-C-restricted CMV epitopes, whose presentation resists viral immunomodulation, together with well-studied HLA-B-restricted epitopes. Donor HLA type was relevant to the analysis, as public TCR beta signatures indicated carriage of CMV infection together with the matching HLA type. General study outcomes and caveats: Carriers of CMV infection plus the relevant HLA type were discriminated by the cumulative frequency of public TCR beta family members in the study cohort and in an independent roughly 400-donor cohort. The ex vivo response was dominated by HLA-C-restricted CMV-specific TCR beta clonotypes, and the single most frequent clonotype in two of eight donors was supplied by these HLA-C-restricted clonotypes.

The junction carries 19 bases between V and J, which are trimmed by 5 bases and 3 bases respectively. CDR1 and CDR2, looked up from the germline V gene (reference sequence), are SEHNR and FQNEAQ. From the cysteine through the phenylalanine, the CDR3 covers 16 amino acids. The sequence is cut down to CDR3 DNA, 48 bases in frame from base 1. In regard to this clonotype: Which antigen it targets is not known. It has no much larger one-base neighbor in the sample; base qualities were not kept.

This sample's treatment or condition label indicates: in vitro stimulation with specific CMV peptide epitopes to enrich CMV-specific T cells. The sequencing machine was an Illumina HiSeq 1500. TCRdb trimmed public reads at Q25 via fastp, called clones via MiXCR and kept in-frame beta chains. Each entry is one CDR3 protein sequence, shown with its most common DNA and genes. The sample table holds under 95,000 distinct CDR3 sequences, of which approximately 43% were seen once. The ten largest clones represent roughly 93% of the sample. The clonotype originates from a human donor in good health (CMV status not recorded). Some clones in this sample may be carry-over from other donors' samples. The material was CD8+ T cells from cultured PBMCs, obtained from culture after CMV antigen stimulation. The chain is assembled from TRBV7-9 and TRBJ2-5, with the D segment possibly TRBD1 or TRBD2, each aligning over 6 bases. The sequenced DNA is TGTGCCAGCAGCGTATACGGCAGGGGACTGAAAGAGACCCAGTACTTC. It encodes CASSVYGRGLKETQYF.